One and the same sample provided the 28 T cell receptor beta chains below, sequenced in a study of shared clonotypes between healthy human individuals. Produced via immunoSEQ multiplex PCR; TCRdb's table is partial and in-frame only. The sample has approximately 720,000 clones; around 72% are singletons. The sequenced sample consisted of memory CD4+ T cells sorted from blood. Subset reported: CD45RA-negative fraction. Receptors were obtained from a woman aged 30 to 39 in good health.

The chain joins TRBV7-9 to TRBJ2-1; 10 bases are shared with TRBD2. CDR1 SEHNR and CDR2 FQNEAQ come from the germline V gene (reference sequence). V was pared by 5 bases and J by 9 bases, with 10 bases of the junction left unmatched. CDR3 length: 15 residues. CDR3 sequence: CASSPGQREGSEQFF. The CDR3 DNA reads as TGTGCCAGCAGCCCCGGCCAGCGGGAGGGCAGTGAGCAGTTCTTC.

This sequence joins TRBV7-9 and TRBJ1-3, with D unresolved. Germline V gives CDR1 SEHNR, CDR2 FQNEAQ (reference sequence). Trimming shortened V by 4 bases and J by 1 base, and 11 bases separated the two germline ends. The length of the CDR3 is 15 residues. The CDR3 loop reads CASSSARRSGNTIYF. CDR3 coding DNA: TGTGCCAGCAGCTCCGCTCGGAGGTCTGGAAACACCATATATTTT.

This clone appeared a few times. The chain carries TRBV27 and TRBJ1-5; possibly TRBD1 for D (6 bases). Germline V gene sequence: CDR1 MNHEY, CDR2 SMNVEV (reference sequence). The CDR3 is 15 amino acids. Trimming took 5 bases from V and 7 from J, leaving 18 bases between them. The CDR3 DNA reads TGTGCCAGCAGTCCCCTAGGGGGGGAGGTACAGCCCCAGCATTTT. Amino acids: CASSPLGGEVQPQHF.

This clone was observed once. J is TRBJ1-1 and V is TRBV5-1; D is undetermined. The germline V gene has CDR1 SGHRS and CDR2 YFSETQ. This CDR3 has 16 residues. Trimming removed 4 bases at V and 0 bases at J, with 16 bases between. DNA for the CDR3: TGCGCCAGCAGCGTTACCACGACGGGCATGAACACTGAAGCTTTCTTT. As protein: CASSVTTTGMNTEAFF.

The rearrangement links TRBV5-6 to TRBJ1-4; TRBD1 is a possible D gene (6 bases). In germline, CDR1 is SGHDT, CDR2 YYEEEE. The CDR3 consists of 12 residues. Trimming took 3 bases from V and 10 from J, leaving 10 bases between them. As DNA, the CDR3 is TGTGCCAGCAGCTCAAACAGGGCAAAACTGTTTTTT. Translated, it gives CASSSNRAKLFF.

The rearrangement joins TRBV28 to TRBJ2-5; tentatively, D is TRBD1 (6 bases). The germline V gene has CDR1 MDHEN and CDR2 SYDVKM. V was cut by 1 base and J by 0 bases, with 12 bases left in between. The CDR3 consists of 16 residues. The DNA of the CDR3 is TGTGCCAGCAGTTTATATCCAGGGGAACACCAAGAGACCCAGTACTTC. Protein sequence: CASSLYPGEHQETQYF.

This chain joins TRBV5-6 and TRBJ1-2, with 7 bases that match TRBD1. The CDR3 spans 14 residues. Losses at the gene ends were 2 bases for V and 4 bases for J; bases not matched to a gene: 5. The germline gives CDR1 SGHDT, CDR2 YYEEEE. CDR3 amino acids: CASSFLQGIYGYTF. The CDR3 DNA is TGTGCCAGCAGCTTTTTACAGGGGATCTATGGCTACACCTTC.

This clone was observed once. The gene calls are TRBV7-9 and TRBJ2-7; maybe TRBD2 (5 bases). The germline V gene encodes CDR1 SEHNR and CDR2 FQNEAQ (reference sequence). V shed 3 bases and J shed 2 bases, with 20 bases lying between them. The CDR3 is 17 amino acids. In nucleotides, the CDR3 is TGTGCCAGCAGCTTGTATTTTTTAGAGGGAAGTCCCTACGAGCAGTACTTC. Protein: CASSLYFLEGSPYEQYF.

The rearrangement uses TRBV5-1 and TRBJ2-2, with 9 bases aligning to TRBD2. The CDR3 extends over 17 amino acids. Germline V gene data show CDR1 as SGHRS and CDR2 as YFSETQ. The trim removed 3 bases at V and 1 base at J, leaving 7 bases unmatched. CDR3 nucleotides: TGCGCCAGCAGCTCCCTGAGCGGGAGGCGGAACACCGGGGAGCTGTTTTTT. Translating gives CASSSLSGRRNTGELFF.

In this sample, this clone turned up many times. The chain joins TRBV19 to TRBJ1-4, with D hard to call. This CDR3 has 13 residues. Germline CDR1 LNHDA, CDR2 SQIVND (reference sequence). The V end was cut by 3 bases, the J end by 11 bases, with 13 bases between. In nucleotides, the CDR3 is TGTGCCAGTAGTATCAAGGAGATGGAGAAACTGTTTTTT. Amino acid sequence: CASSIKEMEKLFF.

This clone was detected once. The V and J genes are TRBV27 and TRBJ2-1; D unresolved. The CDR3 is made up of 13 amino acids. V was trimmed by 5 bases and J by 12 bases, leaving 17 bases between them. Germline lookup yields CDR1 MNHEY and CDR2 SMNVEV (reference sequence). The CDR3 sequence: CASSPTLGRTQFF. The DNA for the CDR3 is TGTGCCAGCAGTCCGACCCTTGGAAGAACGCAGTTCTTC.

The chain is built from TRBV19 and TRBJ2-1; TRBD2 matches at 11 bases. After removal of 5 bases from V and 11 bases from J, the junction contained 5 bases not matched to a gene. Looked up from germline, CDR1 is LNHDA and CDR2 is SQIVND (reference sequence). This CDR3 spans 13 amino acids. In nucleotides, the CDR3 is TGTGCCAGTAGTCCCGGGACTAGCGGCAAGCAGTTCTTC. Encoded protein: CASSPGTSGKQFF.

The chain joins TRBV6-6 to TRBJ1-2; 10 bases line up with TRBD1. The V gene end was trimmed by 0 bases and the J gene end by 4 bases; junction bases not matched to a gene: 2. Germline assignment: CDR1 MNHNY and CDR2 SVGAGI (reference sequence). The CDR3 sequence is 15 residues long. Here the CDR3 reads CASSYSGQGFYGYTF. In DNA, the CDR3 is TGTGCCAGCAGTTACTCGGGACAGGGGTTCTATGGCTACACCTTC.

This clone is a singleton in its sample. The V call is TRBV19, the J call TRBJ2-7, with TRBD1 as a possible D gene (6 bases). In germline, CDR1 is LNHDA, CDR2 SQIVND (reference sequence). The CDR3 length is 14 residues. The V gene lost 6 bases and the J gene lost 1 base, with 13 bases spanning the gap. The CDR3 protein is CASSQQGKSYEQYF. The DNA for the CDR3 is TGTGCCAGTAGCCAACAGGGTAAATCCTACGAGCAGTACTTC. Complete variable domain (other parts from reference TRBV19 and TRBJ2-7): DGGITQSPKYLFRKEGQNVTLSCEQNLNHDAMYWYRQDPGQGLRLIYYSQIVNDFQKGDIAEGYSVSREKKESFPLTVTSAQKNPTAFYLCASSQQGKSYEQYFGPGTRLTVT.

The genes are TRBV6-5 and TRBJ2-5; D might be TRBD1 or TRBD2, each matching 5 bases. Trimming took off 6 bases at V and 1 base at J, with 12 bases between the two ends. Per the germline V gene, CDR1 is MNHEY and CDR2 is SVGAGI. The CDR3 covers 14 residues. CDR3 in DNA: TGTGCCAGCAGGCTAATCGGGACCCAAGAGACCCAGTACTTC. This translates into CASRLIGTQETQYF.

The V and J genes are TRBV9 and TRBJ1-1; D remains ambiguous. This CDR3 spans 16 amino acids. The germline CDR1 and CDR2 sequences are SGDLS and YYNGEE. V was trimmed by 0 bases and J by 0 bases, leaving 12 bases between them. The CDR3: CASSVGYSRMNTEAFF. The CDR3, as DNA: TGTGCCAGCAGCGTAGGGTACAGCCGTATGAACACTGAAGCTTTCTTT.

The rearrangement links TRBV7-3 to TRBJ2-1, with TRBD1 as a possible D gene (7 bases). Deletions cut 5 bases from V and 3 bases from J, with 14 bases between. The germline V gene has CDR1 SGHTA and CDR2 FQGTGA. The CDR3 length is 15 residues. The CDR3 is CASSANRGGYNEQFF. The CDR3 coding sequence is TGTGCCAGCAGCGCGAACAGGGGAGGCTACAATGAGCAGTTCTTC.

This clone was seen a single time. This chain's CDR3 is CASSLRQMNTEAFF. CDR3 bases: TGTGCCAGCAGCTTGAGGCAGATGAACACTGAAGCTTTCTTT. The gene calls are TRBV5-4 and TRBJ1-1, with no clear D. Looked up from germline, CDR1 is SGHNT and CDR2 is YYREEE (reference sequence). V lost 1 base and J lost 0, with 7 bases in between. The CDR3 totals 14 residues.

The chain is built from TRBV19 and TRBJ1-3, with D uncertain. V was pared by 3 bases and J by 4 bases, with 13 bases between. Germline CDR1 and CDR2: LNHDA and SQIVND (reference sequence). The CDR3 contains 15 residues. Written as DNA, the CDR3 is TGTGCCAGTAGTATGGAACCAGTTGGGGGAAACACCATATATTTT. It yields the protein CASSMEPVGGNTIYF.

The CDR3 protein is CASSYSAGSYEQYF. In nucleotides, the CDR3 is TGTGCCAGCAGTTACTCGGCAGGAAGCTACGAGCAGTACTTC. The chain joins TRBV6-5 to TRBJ2-7; no clear D gene. Germline V gene sequence: CDR1 MNHEY, CDR2 SVGAGI. V lost 0 bases and J 3 bases, leaving 9 bases between the germline ends. The CDR3 extends over 14 amino acids.

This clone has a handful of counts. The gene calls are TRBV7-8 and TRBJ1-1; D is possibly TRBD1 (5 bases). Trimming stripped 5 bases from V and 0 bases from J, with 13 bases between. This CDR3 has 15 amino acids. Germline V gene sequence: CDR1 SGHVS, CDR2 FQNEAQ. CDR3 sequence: CASSPIGGMNTEAFF. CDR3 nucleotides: TGTGCCAGCAGCCCGATCGGGGGGATGAACACTGAAGCTTTCTTT. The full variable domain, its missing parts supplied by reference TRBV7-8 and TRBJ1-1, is GAGVSQSPRYKVAKRGQDVALRCDPISGHVSLFWYQQALGQGPEFLTYFQNEAQLDKSGLPSDRFFAERPEGSVSTLKIQRTQQEDSAVYLCASSPIGGMNTEAFFGQGTRLTVV.

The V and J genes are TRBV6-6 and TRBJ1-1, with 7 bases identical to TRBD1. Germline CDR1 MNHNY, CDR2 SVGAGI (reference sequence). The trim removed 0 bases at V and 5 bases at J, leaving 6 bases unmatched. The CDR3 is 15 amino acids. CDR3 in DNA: TGTGCCAGCAGTTACTCGAGGGGGCTAGAGACTGAAGCTTTCTTT. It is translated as CASSYSRGLETEAFF.

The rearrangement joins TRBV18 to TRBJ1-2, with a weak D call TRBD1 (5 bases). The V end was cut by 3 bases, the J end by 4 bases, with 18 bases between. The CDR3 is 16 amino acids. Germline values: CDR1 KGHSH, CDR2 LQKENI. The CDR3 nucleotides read TGTGCCAGCTCACCGCCGAACCGGGACGCGGGCTATGGCTACACCTTC. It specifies CASSPPNRDAGYGYTF.

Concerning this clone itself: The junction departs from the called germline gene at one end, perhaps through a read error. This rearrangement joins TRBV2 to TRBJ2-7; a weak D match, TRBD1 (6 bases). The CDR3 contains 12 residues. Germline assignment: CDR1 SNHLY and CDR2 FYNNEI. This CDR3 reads CASGDRIHEQYF. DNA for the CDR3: TGTGCCAGCGGTGACAGGATCCACGAGCAGTACTTC.

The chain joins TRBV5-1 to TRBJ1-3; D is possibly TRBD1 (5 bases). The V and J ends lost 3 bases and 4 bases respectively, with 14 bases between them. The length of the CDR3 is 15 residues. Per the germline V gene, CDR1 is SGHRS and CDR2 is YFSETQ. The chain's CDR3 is CASSWTPTDGNTIYF. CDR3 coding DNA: TGCGCCAGCAGCTGGACACCGACAGACGGAAACACCATATATTTT.

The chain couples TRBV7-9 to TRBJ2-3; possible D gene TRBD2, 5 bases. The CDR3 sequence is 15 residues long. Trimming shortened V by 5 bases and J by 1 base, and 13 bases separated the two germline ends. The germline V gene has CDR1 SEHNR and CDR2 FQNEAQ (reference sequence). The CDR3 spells CASSRGRSGTDTQYF. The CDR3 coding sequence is TGTGCCAGCAGCCGAGGGCGTTCCGGCACAGATACGCAGTATTTT.

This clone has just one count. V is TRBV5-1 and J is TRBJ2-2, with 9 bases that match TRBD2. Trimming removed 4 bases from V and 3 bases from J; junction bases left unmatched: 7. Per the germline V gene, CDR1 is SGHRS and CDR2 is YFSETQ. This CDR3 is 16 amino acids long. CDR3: CASSPGLARYTGELFF. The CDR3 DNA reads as TGCGCCAGCAGCCCAGGACTAGCGAGGTACACCGGGGAGCTGTTTTTT.

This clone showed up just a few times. CDR3 region: CASSQGVVVDTQYF. In DNA, the CDR3 is TGCGCCAGCAGCCAAGGGGTGGTTGTCGATACGCAGTATTTT. The chain has TRBV4-1 and TRBJ2-3; no firm D call. V gave up 1 base and J gave up 6 bases, with 11 bases separating them. Germline V gives CDR1 MGHRA, CDR2 YSYEKL. This CDR3 has 14 residues.